This entry lists 22 T cell receptor beta chains sequenced from one sample in a study of OX40 agonist ivuxolimab in advanced cancers. Only in-frame clones appear in the TCRdb table, and some are missing; sequencing was by immunoSEQ multiplex PCR. The data contain about 64,000 clones, around 80% of them seen just once; the ten biggest clones take up about 2.2%. The sequencing here drew on CD4+ or CD8+ T cells sorted from blood, taken in a trial of the OX40 agonist ivuxolimab. These TCRs come from an adult with an advanced solid tumor such as melanoma, head and neck, liver or kidney cancer.

This clone was seen once. V usage is TRBV19 and J usage is TRBJ2-5, with D possibly matching TRBD1 (6 bases). The CDR3 length is 15 residues. V was clipped by 3 bases and J by 2 bases, with 13 bases between them. CDR1 is LNHDA and CDR2 is SQIVND in the germline V gene (reference sequence). Written as DNA, the CDR3 is TGTGCCAGTAGTATCGGGCGACAGGTACAAGAGACCCAGTACTTC. This codes for CASSIGRQVQETQYF.

This clone came up a few times. The chain carries TRBV7-3 and TRBJ2-3; D is ambiguous. CDR1 and CDR2 (germline): SGHTA, FQGTGA. The CDR3 is 12 amino acids. V dropped 5 bases and J dropped 8 bases, with 11 bases sitting between them. DNA for the CDR3: TGTGCCAGCAGCCCGTCCCACGGTACGCAGTATTTT. As protein: CASSPSHGTQYF.

Here the CDR3 DNA reads TGTGCCAGCAGCCAAGAAGGTCAGGGGTCAGGGCGGGACACTGAAGCTTTCTTT. Amino acids: CASSQEGQGSGRDTEAFF. This sequence joins TRBV14 and TRBJ1-1; weak D call: TRBD1 (6 bases). V was clipped by 0 bases and J by 3 bases, with 20 bases between them. The germline gives CDR1 SGHDN, CDR2 FVKESK. The CDR3 loop spans 18 amino acids.

The rearrangement joins TRBV28 to TRBJ1-6; unclear D gene. The CDR3 totals 15 residues. V shed 1 base and J shed 5 bases, with 9 bases lying between them. From germline, CDR1 is MDHEN and CDR2 SYDVKM. The CDR3 region has the DNA TGTGCCAGCAGTTTATTTCGGGTAAATAATTCACCCCTCCACTTT. This gives the protein CASSLFRVNNSPLHF.

The chain couples TRBV7-2 to TRBJ1-2, with 11 positions matching TRBD1. CDR1 SGHTA and CDR2 FQGNSA come from the germline V gene. This CDR3 is built from 14 residues. V shed 4 bases, J shed 6 bases, and the junction held 4 bases outside the gene matches. The CDR3 spells CASSSGQGVNGYTF. In DNA, the CDR3 is TGTGCCAGCAGCTCGGGACAGGGGGTGAATGGCTACACCTTC.

This chain links TRBV19 with TRBJ1-5; D call uncertain. The germline V gene has CDR1 LNHDA and CDR2 SQIVND (reference sequence). The V gene lost 3 bases and the J gene lost 1 base, with 7 bases spanning the gap. This CDR3 comprises 14 residues. In DNA, the CDR3 is TGTGCCAGTAGTATGTTGGTCAGCAATCAGCCCCAGCATTTT. The encoded protein is CASSMLVSNQPQHF.

The chain has TRBV2 and TRBJ2-4; D call uncertain. Germline loops: CDR1 SNHLY, CDR2 FYNNEI. The CDR3 consists of 16 residues. V was shortened by 1 base and J by 0 bases, with 10 bases between the two germline ends. CDR3 coding DNA: TGTGCCAGCAGTGAAGTTCAGCCTTTAGCCAAAAACATTCAGTACTTC. It specifies CASSEVQPLAKNIQYF.

The rearrangement links TRBV9 to TRBJ2-3; D call uncertain. The CDR3 loop spans 16 amino acids. Germline V gene data show CDR1 as SGDLS and CDR2 as YYNGEE. Trimming removed 1 base from V and 2 bases from J, with 14 bases in between. DNA for the CDR3: TGTGCCAGCAGCGTAACGCACCGCGGTCCCACAGATACGCAGTATTTT. Protein: CASSVTHRGPTDTQYF.

The J gene is TRBJ2-3, the V gene TRBV19; TRBD1 might be the D (6 bases). Per the germline V gene, CDR1 is LNHDA and CDR2 is SQIVND (reference sequence). This CDR3 has 14 amino acids. Trimming left V 4 bases short and J 2 bases short, with 10 bases between. CDR3 nucleotides: TGTGCCAGTAGTACAGGGGTGCTCACAGATACGCAGTATTTT. This translates into CASSTGVLTDTQYF.

The V call is TRBV7-8, the J call TRBJ1-5; TRBD1 is a possible D gene (5 bases). The germline V gene has CDR1 SGHVS and CDR2 FQNEAQ. The CDR3 sequence is 15 residues long. The germline V and J ends were trimmed by 3 bases and 6 bases, with 15 bases remaining between them. This chain's CDR3 is CASSLVAGYGQPQHF. CDR3 coding DNA: TGTGCCAGCAGCTTGGTTGCAGGGTACGGTCAGCCCCAGCATTTT.

This clone was seen just once. The CDR3 sequence is CASSYGVSGELFF. DNA of the CDR3: TGTGCCAGCAGCTACGGCGTTTCCGGGGAGCTGTTTTTT. V gene TRBV7-9 combines with J gene TRBJ2-2; D is undetermined. V gave up 4 bases and J gave up 6 bases, with 9 bases separating them. CDR1 SEHNR and CDR2 FQNEAQ come from the germline V gene (reference sequence). The CDR3 is 13 residues long.

The gene calls are TRBV6-6 and TRBJ1-5; D gene ambiguous. The germline gives CDR1 MNHNY, CDR2 SVGAGI (reference sequence). CDR3 length: 14 residues. V lost 0 bases and J lost 6, with 9 bases in between. The CDR3 reads CASSYSQEGQPQHF. For the CDR3, the DNA is TGTGCCAGCAGTTACTCCCAGGAGGGTCAGCCCCAGCATTTT.

The chain recombines TRBV2 with TRBJ1-4; no reliable D call. Trimming pared 6 bases from V and 8 bases from J, leaving 10 bases between. Germline CDR1 is SNHLY and CDR2 is FYNNEI. This CDR3 comprises 12 residues. The CDR3 spells CASSALGEKLFF. Written as DNA, the CDR3 is TGTGCCAGCAGCGCACTGGGGGAAAAACTGTTTTTT.

The rearrangement uses TRBV18 and TRBJ2-3; D gene uncertain. Germline V lookup: CDR1 KGHSH, CDR2 LQKENI. The CDR3 spans 14 residues. Trimming took 1 base from V and 5 from J, leaving 10 bases between them. The CDR3 coding sequence is TGTGCCAGCTCACCACGGTTGGGCGGAGATACGCAGTATTTT. This encodes CASSPRLGGDTQYF. The full variable domain, rest sourced from reference TRBV18 and TRBJ2-3, is NAGVMQNPRHLVRRRGQEARLRCSPMKGHSHVYWYRQLPEEGLKFMVYLQKENIIDESGMPKERFSAEFPKEGPSILRIQQVVRGDSAAYFCASSPRLGGDTQYFGPGTRLTVL.

This clone appeared once. The chain employs TRBV11-3 and TRBJ1-1; 8 bases are a match to TRBD1. Germline values: CDR1 SGHNT, CDR2 YENEEA. The V and J ends lost 5 bases and 7 bases, in that order; junction bases with no gene match: 3. The CDR3 spans 12 residues. In nucleotides, the CDR3 is TGTGCCAGCAGCCGGACAGGGAATGAAGCTTTCTTT. Its translation is CASSRTGNEAFF. The variable domain in full, with the rest retrieved from reference TRBV11-3 and TRBJ1-1, is EAGVVQSPRYKIIEKKQPVAFWCNPISGHNTLYWYLQNLGQGPELLIRYENEEAVDDSQLPKDRFSAERLKGVDSTLKIQPAELGDSAVYLCASSRTGNEAFFGQGTRLTVV.

The chain carries TRBV7-3 and TRBJ1-2, with 8 bases fitting TRBD1. The CDR3 loop spans 14 amino acids. CDR1 is SGHTA, CDR2 FQGTGA, per germline. With V trimmed by 5 bases and J by 3 bases, 5 bases remained unmatched. CDR3 sequence reads: CASSPGGADYGYTF. The DNA of the CDR3 is TGTGCCAGCAGCCCAGGGGGCGCTGACTATGGCTACACCTTC.

This clone was recorded only once. Its ends do not fully match the called genes, so a read error is possible. The chain carries TRBV7-7 and TRBJ2-7; 9 bases agree with TRBD1. The germline V gene has CDR1 SSHAT and CDR2 FNYEAQ (reference sequence). This CDR3 spans 14 amino acids. CDR3 nucleotide sequence: TGTGCTAGCAGCCCCGGACAGGGGACCTACGAGCAGTACTTC. It translates to CASSPGQGTYEQYF. Supplemented by reference TRBV7-7 and TRBJ2-7, the full variable domain reads GAGVSQSPRYKVTKRGQDVTLRCDPISSHATLYWYQQALGQGPEFLTYFNYEAQPDKSGLPSDRFSAERPEGSISTLTIQRTEQRDSAMYRCASSPGQGTYEQYFGPGTRLTVT.

V and J are TRBV10-3 and TRBJ2-5, with D perhaps given as TRBD1 or TRBD2 (7 bases each). The CDR3 has 16 residues. Deletions cut 5 bases from V and 2 bases from J, with 18 bases between. Germline CDR1 reads ENHRY; CDR2 reads SYGVKD. CDR3 in amino acids: CAISLGGGAGQETQYF. The CDR3 DNA follows: TGTGCCATCAGTTTGGGAGGGGGCGCGGGTCAAGAGACCCAGTACTTC.

This chain's CDR3 is CASSHSGGDKDTQYF. The CDR3, as DNA: TGTGCCAGCTCACATAGCGGGGGGGACAAAGATACGCAGTATTTT. The chain carries TRBV18 and TRBJ2-3; 11 bases align to TRBD2. Germline lookup yields CDR1 KGHSH and CDR2 LQKENI. The CDR3 has 15 residues. The V segment lost 4 bases and the J segment 5 bases; nucleotides outside the gene matches: 5.

V is TRBV6-6 and J is TRBJ1-5, with 7 bases aligning to TRBD1. V gave up 6 bases and J gave up 4 bases; unmatched junction bases: 9. The CDR3 has 15 amino acids. CDR1 and CDR2 (germline): MNHNY, SVGAGI (reference sequence). The CDR3 DNA follows: TGTGCCAGCAGGACAGGGACAGAAGTTAATCAGCCCCAGCATTTT. Translating gives CASRTGTEVNQPQHF.

This chain connects TRBV5-8 to TRBJ1-1; no reliable D call. Germline CDR1 reads SGHTS; CDR2 reads YDEGEE. Trimming shortened V by 2 bases and J by 5 bases, and 7 bases separated the two germline ends. The CDR3 extends over 12 amino acids. The CDR3 region is CASSFGETEAFF. In nucleotides, the CDR3 is TGTGCCAGCAGCTTTGGGGAGACTGAAGCTTTCTTT.

This sequence joins TRBV2 and TRBJ2-6; 7 bases line up with TRBD1. V gave up 4 bases and J gave up 4 bases; unmatched junction bases: 4. Germline assignment: CDR1 SNHLY and CDR2 FYNNEI. CDR3 length: 15 residues. The CDR3 region has the DNA TGTGCCAGCAGTGGACAGGGCGCCGGGGCCAACGTCCTGACTTTC. This sequence encodes CASSGQGAGANVLTF.